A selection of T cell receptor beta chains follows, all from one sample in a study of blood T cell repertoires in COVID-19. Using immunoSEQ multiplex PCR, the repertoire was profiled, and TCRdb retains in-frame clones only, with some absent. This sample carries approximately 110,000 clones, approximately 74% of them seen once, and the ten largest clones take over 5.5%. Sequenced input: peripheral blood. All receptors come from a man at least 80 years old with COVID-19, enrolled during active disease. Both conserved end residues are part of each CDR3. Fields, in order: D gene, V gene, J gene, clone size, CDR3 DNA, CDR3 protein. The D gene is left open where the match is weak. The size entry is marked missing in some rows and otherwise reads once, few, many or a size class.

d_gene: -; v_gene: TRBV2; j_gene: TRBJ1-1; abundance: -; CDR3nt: TGTGCCAGCAGTGGGCGCAGGGGCACTGAAGCTTTCTTT; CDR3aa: CASSGRRGTEAFF
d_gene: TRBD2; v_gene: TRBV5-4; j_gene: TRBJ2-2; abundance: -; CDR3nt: TGTGCCAGCAGCTTGAACCCTAGCGGCTACACCGGGGAGCTGTTTTTT; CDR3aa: CASSLNPSGYTGELFF
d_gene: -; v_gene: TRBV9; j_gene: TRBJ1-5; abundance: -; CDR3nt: TGTGCCAGCAGCAACGGGGAAAATCAGCCCCAGCATTTT; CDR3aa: CASSNGENQPQHF
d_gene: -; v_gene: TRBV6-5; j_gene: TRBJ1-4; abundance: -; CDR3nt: TGTGCCAGCAGGGAGGGCTCGGCTAATGAAAAACTGTTTTTT; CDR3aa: CASREGSANEKLFF
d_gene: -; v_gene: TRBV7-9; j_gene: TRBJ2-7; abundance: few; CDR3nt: TGTGCCAGCAGTTCCCGTGCTATATCCTACGAGCAGTACTTC; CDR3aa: CASSSRAISYEQYF
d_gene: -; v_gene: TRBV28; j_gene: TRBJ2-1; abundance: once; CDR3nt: TGTGCCAGCACCCACCACAGGGACACCTCCTACAATGAGCAGTTCTTC; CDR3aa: CASTHHRDTSYNEQFF
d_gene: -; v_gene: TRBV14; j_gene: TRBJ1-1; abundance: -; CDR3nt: TGTGCCAGCAGCCGTCCTACGGGGGGGAACACTGAAGCTTTCTTT; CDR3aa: CASSRPTGGNTEAFF
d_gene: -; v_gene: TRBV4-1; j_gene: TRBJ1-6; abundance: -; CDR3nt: TGCGCCAGCAGCCAATCCCATGTTTCTTCACCCCTCCACTTT; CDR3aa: CASSQSHVSSPLHF
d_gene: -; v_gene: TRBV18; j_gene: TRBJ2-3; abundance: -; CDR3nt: TGTGCCAGCTCACCAGGGGGCCCCCCCACAGATACGCAGTATTTT; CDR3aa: CASSPGGPPTDTQYF
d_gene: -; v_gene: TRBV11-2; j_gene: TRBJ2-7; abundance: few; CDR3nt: TGTGCCAGCAGTCGTTTGCTAACGAACTACGAGCAGTACTTC; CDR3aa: CASSRLLTNYEQYF
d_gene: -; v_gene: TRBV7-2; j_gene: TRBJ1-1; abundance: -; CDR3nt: TGTGCCAGCAGCTTATGGCGGGCTATGAACACTGAAGCTTTCTTT; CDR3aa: CASSLWRAMNTEAFF
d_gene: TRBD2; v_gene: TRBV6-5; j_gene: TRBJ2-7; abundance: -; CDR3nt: TGTGCCAGCAGTTCTCCACTAGCGAAGAATCTCTACGAGCAGTACTTC; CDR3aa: CASSSPLAKNLYEQYF
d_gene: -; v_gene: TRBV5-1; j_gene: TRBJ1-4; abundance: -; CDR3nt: TGCGCCAGCAGCTTGGCCTCAGGGACAACTAATGAAAAACTGTTTTTT; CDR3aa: CASSLASGTTNEKLFF
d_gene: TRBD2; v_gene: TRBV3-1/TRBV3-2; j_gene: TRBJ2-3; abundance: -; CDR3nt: TGTGCCAGCAGCCAAGCCTGGGGACTAGCGGGAGGGGACGCGCAGTATTTT; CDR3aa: CASSQAWGLAGGDAQYF
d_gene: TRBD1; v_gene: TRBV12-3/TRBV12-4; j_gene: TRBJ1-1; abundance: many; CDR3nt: TGTGCCAGCAGGGCAGGGGGCCCTGAAGCTTTCTTT; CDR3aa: CASRAGGPEAFF
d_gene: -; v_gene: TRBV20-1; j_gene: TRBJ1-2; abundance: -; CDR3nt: TGCAGTGCTAGGGTGGTGGGCGGCTACACCTTC; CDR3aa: CSARVVGGYTF
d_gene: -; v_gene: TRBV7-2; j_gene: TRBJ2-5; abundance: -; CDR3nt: TGTGCCAGCAGCTACCCGGGACAAAAAGAGACCCAGTACTTC; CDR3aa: CASSYPGQKETQYF
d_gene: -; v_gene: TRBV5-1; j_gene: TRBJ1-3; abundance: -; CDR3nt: TGCGCCAGCAGCCCCACAGGATTCTCTGGAAACACCATATATTTT; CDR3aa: CASSPTGFSGNTIYF
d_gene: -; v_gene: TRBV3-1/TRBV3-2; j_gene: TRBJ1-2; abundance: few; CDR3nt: TGTGCCAGCAGCCAAGGTAGTCTCTCATCTGGCTACACCTTC; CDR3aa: CASSQGSLSSGYTF
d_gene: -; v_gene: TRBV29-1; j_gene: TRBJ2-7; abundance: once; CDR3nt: TGCAGCGTTGCCGGACTACGATCCTACGAGCAGTACTTC; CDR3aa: CSVAGLRSYEQYF
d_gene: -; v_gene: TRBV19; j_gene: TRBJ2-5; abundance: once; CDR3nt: TGTGCCAGCGGGCGGGCGAATCAAGAGACCCAGTACTTC; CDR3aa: CASGRANQETQYF
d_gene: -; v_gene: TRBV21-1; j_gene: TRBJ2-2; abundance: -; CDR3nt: TGTGCCAGCAGCCCCCATGTGGGGCCTAACACCGGGGAGCTGTTTTTT; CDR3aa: CASSPHVGPNTGELFF
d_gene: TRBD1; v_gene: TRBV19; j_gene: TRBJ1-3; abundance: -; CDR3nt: TGTGCCAGTAGTATGGACAGGGGTGGAAACACCATATATTTT; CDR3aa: CASSMDRGGNTIYF
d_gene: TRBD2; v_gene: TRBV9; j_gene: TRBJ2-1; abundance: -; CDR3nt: TGTGCCAGCAGCGTAGCTGGACTAGCGGGGTACAATGAGCAGTTCTTC; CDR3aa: CASSVAGLAGYNEQFF